This T cell receptor (beta chain) was sequenced in a study of beta chain features in type 1 diabetes. Study-level results: Sequencing used cDNA, and cells with high TCR expression could therefore be over-represented. Reduced insertions and increased deletions marked VDJ junctions in type 1 diabetes patients. A closer apparent resemblance between naive, central memory and Treg TCRB repertoires was seen in patients than in healthy donors. TCRB CDR3s were moderately but significantly shorter in Type 1 diabetes patients in all four CD4+ subsets.

Investigators reverse transcribed all isolated RNA, so they sequenced expressed TCRB transcripts. Using immunoSEQ multiplex PCR, the repertoire was profiled, and TCRdb retains in-frame clones only, with some absent. The sample carries 600,000 to 750,000 clones, over 10% recorded once. CDR3 length: 17 residues. Germline V CDR1 and CDR2: SQVTM, ANQGSEA. J gave up 6 bases and V 6 bases, and 20 bases lay outside the gene matches. This clone was picked up a small number of times. Its antigen is undetermined. Sorting of CD4+ naive, central memory, regulatory and stem cell-like memory cells was performed via CD45RO/CCR7/CD25/CD127/CD95/CD27.

The sequencing input was naive CD4+ T cells from blood. J is TRBJ2-3 and V is TRBV29-1; 8 nucleotides agree with TRBD2. The receptor was derived from a man younger than 40 with type 1 diabetes. The CDR3 DNA reads as TGCAGCGTACCCAGCGGGGGTGGTAGTGTTCCTGAGGATACGCAGTATTTT. The encoded protein is CSVPSGGGSVPEDTQYF.